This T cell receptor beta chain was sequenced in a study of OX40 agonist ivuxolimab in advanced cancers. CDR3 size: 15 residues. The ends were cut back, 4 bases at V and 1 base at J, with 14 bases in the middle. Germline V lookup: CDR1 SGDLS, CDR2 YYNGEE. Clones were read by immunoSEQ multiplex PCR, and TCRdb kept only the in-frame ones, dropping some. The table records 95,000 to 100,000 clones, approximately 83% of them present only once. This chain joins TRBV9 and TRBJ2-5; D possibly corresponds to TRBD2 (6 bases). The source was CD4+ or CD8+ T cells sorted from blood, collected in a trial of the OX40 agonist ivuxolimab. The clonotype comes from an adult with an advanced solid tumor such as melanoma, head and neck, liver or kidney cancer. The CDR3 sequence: CASSLGGRVQETQYF. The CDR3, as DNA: TGTGCCAGCAGCCTAGGAGGGCGAGTCCAAGAGACCCAGTACTTC.